This T cell receptor beta chain was sequenced in a study of blood T cell repertoires in COVID-19. The CDR3 extends over 16 amino acids. V gave up 0 bases and J gave up 5 bases; unmatched junction bases: 10. Germline lookup yields CDR1 MNHNY and CDR2 SVGAGI (reference sequence). The method was immunoSEQ multiplex PCR; TCRdb's version includes in-frame clones alone and lacks a portion of them. The sample contains around 160,000 clones, about nine tenths of which appear only once. The chain combines TRBV6-6 with TRBJ2-7; 7 bases map to TRBD2. The source material was peripheral blood. The receptor comes from a human donor in a cohort sampled during active COVID-19. CDR3 in amino acids: CASSYSGGSGRHEQYF. Written as DNA, the CDR3 is TGTGCCAGCAGTTACTCGGGGGGGAGTGGGCGACACGAGCAGTACTTC.